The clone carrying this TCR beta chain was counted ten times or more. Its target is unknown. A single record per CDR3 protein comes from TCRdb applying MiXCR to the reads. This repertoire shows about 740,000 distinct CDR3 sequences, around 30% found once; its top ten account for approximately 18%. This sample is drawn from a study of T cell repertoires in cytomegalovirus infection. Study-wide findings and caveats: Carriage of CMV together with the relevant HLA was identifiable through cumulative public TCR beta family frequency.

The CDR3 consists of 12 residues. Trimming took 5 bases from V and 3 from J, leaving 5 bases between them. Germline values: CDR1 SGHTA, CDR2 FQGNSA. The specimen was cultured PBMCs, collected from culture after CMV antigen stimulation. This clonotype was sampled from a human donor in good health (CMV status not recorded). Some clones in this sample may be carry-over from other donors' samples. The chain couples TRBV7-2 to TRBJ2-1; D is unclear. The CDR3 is CASSQVYNEQFF. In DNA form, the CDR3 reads TGTGCCAGCAGCCAGGTCTACAATGAGCAGTTCTTC.